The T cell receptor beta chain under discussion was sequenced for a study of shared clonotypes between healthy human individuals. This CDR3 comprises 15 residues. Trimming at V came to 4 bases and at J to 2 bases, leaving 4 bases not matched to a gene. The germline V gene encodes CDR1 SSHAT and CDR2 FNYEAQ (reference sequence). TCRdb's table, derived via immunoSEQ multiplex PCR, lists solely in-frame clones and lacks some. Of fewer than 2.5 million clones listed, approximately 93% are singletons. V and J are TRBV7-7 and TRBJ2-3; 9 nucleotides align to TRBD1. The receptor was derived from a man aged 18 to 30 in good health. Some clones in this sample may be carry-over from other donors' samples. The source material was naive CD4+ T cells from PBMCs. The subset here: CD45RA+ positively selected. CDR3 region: CASSYGTGLTDTQYF. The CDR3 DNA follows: TGTGCCAGCAGCTATGGGACAGGGCTCACAGATACGCAGTATTTT.